This T cell receptor beta chain is from a study of CD8 T cells in Susac syndrome. Reverse transcription of roughly 0.5 to 1 ug RNA was performed with random hexamers. TCRdb itself ran the immunoSEQ multiplex PCR reads through MiXCR, one entry per CDR3 protein. The sample has some 300,000 distinct CDR3 sequences, around 85% seen once. CDR1 and CDR2 from the germline V gene are MNHEY and SVGEGT. Germline trimming cut 7 bases from V and 10 bases from J; bases unmatched to any gene: 2. The CDR3 loop spans 11 amino acids. Negative isolation yielded CD8+ and CD4+ T cells; FACS enriched TEMRA cells. This receptor was taken from a human donor with multiple sclerosis. Sequencing was carried out using CD8+ T cells from PBMCs. The genes are TRBV6-2 or TRBV6-3 and TRBJ2-1; 9 positions match TRBD2. Written as DNA, the CDR3 is TGTGCCAGCACGCTAGCGGGAGAGCAGTTCTTC. This encodes CASTLAGEQFF.